The clone carrying this TCR beta chain was detected ten times or more. Its antigen remains unknown. These data come from a study of Graves' ophthalmopathy and Graves' hyperthyroidism. Study details: The stable label applied to hyperthyroidism with no ophthalmopathy within 18 months of follow-up. Findings and limits, study-wide: Detection in blood was also observed for most expanded thyroid clonotypes above 0.001 frequency.

There are 16 residues in the CDR3. V shed 5 bases and J 2 bases; nucleotides not matched to a gene: 9. Germline CDR1 and CDR2: SGHVS and FQNEAQ. Amplified TCR beta CDR3 regions were obtained using RNA transcripts as template. An opening RT-PCR round employed HTBI primers and preceded a second-round multiplex PCR. TCRdb recomputed calls from the multiplex PCR reads with MiXCR, one row per CDR3 protein. Of around 1,000,000 distinct CDR3 sequences in the sample, around a third were seen once. Uncontrolled infections, other autoimmune diseases, pregnancy or lactation barred patients from enrollment. Diagnosis was based on clinical symptoms, serum thyroxine, TRAb, thyroid ultrasound and orbital computed tomography.

This chain uses TRBV7-8 with TRBJ1-5; the match to TRBD1 covers 7 bases. What was sequenced was peripheral blood or thyroid tissue (not recorded which). The source is an adult man with Graves' hyperthyroidism. DNA for the CDR3: TGTGCCAGCAGCGGGACGGACAGGAGTGGCAATCAGCCCCAGCATTTT. Translated, it gives CASSGTDRSGNQPQHF.